This entry lists 12 T cell receptor beta chains sequenced from one sample in a study of shared clonotypes between healthy human individuals. Naive-designated CD8 cells lacked CD45RO, were positively enriched for CCR7, and omitted terminally differentiated effector memory CD45RA+ cells. Sequencing was performed with immunoSEQ multiplex PCR; in TCRdb, only in-frame clones are kept and a portion is missing. The sample has about 2.1 million clones, 85% to 95% seen once. The sample comprised naive CD8+ T cells from PBMCs. All receptors come from a man aged 18-30 years in good health. Some clones in this sample may be carry-over from other donors' samples.

The chain has TRBV19 and TRBJ1-2, with 8 bases lining up with TRBD1. The CDR3 spans 15 residues. CDR1 is LNHDA and CDR2 is SQIVND in the germline V gene (reference sequence). The ends lost 3 bases at V and 6 bases at J; junction bases unmatched: 9. CDR3 loop: CASSMDREGRNGYTF. The CDR3 DNA sequence: TGTGCCAGTAGTATGGACAGGGAAGGGAGAAATGGCTACACCTTC.

To note about this clone: Distinct nucleotide sequences in the sample also encode this CDR3. The CDR3 loop reads CASSFRMGETQYF. In DNA, the CDR3 is TGTGCCAGCAGTTTCCGCATGGGGGAGACCCAGTACTTC. J is TRBJ2-5 and V is TRBV27; D is uncertain. The CDR3 runs to 13 residues. Germline loops: CDR1 MNHEY, CDR2 SMNVEV (reference sequence). Trimming took off 3 bases at V and 5 bases at J, with 10 bases between the two ends.

The table lists this clone with a count of one. The rearrangement links TRBV6-5 to TRBJ2-7, with 7 bases aligning to TRBD2. Per germline, CDR1 MNHEY and CDR2 SVGAGI. After removal of 0 bases from V and 0 bases from J, the junction contained 5 bases not matched to a gene. CDR3 length: 16 amino acids. The CDR3 here is CASSYSIGEGSYEQYF. As DNA, the CDR3 is TGTGCCAGCAGTTACTCGATCGGGGAGGGCTCCTACGAGCAGTACTTC.

A note on this clone: Other DNA sequences of this sample code for an identical CDR3. The rearrangement joins TRBV6-1 to TRBJ1-3; D not certain. The CDR3 has 14 residues. Germline CDR1 is MNHNS and CDR2 is SASEGT. Trimming stripped 2 bases from V and 4 bases from J, with 9 bases between. This CDR3 reads CASSESGAGNTIYF. The CDR3 nucleotides are TGTGCCAGCAGTGAATCCGGCGCCGGAAACACCATATATTTT.

The chain has TRBV29-1 and TRBJ2-1; D is uncertain. V was trimmed by 4 bases and J by 6 bases, leaving 13 bases between them. Germline loops: CDR1 SQVTM, CDR2 ANQGSEA. This CDR3 has 13 residues. The CDR3 is CSVVGAGANEQFF. Here the CDR3 DNA reads TGCAGCGTTGTTGGCGCAGGCGCCAATGAGCAGTTCTTC.

The chain couples TRBV6-5 to TRBJ2-2; D is unclear. The CDR3 runs to 15 residues. Germline CDR1 and CDR2: MNHEY and SVGAGI. Trimming shortened V by 6 bases and J by 2 bases, and 13 bases separated the two germline ends. The CDR3 nucleotides are TGTGCCAGCAGCGTTACTACAGCAAACACCGGGGAGCTGTTTTTT. Its translation: CASSVTTANTGELFF.

The chain combines TRBV11-2 with TRBJ2-7, with 7 bases matching TRBD2. Germline assignment: CDR1 SGHAT and CDR2 FQNNGV. The trim removed 4 bases at V and 2 bases at J, leaving 5 bases unmatched. The CDR3 consists of 14 residues. The CDR3 protein is CASSSGEGTYEQYF. For the CDR3, the DNA is TGTGCCAGCAGCTCCGGGGAGGGCACCTACGAGCAGTACTTC.

The rearrangement joins TRBV4-1 to TRBJ1-5; perhaps TRBD1 as D (6 bases). The CDR3 consists of 15 residues. Germline CDR1 is MGHRA and CDR2 is YSYEKL. Trimming took off 1 base at V and 5 bases at J, with 12 bases between the two ends. The CDR3 nucleotides read TGCGCCAGCAGCCAAGTACAGGGAAAGTATCAGCCCCAGCATTTT. Its protein product is CASSQVQGKYQPQHF.

This clone was found once. The J gene is TRBJ1-5, the V gene TRBV15; D is undetermined. Germline loops: CDR1 LNHNV, CDR2 YYDKDF (reference sequence). The CDR3 contains 15 residues. V dropped 7 bases and J dropped 0 bases, with 13 bases sitting between them. The CDR3 DNA sequence: TGTGCCACCAAGGCGTACGGCTATAGCAATCAGCCCCAGCATTTT. As protein: CATKAYGYSNQPQHF.

V gene TRBV30 combines with J gene TRBJ1-5; D is unresolved. The CDR3 sequence is 16 residues long. CDR1 and CDR2 from the germline V gene are GTSNPN and SVGIG (reference sequence). Trimming took off 1 base at V and 2 bases at J, with 15 bases between the two ends. The CDR3 is CAWSGPGTVGNQPQHF. Here the CDR3 DNA reads TGTGCCTGGAGTGGGCCAGGCACAGTAGGCAATCAGCCCCAGCATTTT.

The chain carries TRBV27 and TRBJ2-7, with a weak D call TRBD2 (5 bases). CDR3 size: 12 residues. Germline V lookup: CDR1 MNHEY, CDR2 SMNVEV (reference sequence). V shed 3 bases and J shed 10 bases, with 13 bases lying between them. The CDR3 loop reads CASSFLRGDQYF. CDR3 coding DNA: TGTGCCAGCAGTTTCCTACGGGGTGATCAGTACTTC.

The chain couples TRBV4-2 to TRBJ2-7, with TRBD2 identical over 8 bases. Germline loops: CDR1 LGHNA, CDR2 YNFKEQ. V shed 4 bases, J shed 0 bases, and the junction held 5 bases outside the gene matches. CDR3 length: 15 amino acids. In DNA form, the CDR3 reads TGTGCCAGCAGCCCCGCGGGAGGAAGCTCCTACGAGCAGTACTTC. Translating it yields CASSPAGGSSYEQYF.